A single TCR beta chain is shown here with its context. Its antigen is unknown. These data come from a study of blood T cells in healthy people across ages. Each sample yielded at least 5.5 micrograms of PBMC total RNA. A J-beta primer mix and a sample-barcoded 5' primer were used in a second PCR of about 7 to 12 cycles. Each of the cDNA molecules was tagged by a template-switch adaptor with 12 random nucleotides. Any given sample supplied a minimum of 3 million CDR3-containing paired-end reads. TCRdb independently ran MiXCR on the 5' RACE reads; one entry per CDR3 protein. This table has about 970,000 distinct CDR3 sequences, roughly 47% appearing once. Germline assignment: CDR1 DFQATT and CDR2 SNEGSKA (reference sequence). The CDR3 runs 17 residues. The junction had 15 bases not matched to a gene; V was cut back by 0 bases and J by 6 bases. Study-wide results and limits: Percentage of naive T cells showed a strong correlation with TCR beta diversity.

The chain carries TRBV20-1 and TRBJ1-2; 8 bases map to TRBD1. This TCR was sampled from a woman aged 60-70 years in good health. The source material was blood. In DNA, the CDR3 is TGCAGTGCTAGAGATGCGGACAGGGTCGTAAGAAGTCATGGCTACACCTTC. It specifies CSARDADRVVRSHGYTF.